The source of this T cell receptor (beta chain) is a study of T cell responses to AZD1222 COVID-19 vaccine. Comment on this clone: Its specificity is not known.

Study-wide points: Reports indicate that nearly half of spike-specific TCRs are directed at unmutated variant regions. Breadth and depth of Spike-specific TCRs rose after two AZD1222 doses. CD4 TCRs associated with vaccination spanned spike, dominating at 160-218 and 743-854.

Trimming took 2 bases from V and 5 from J; bases not matched to a gene: 7. The germline V gene has CDR1 SGHVS and CDR2 FQNEAQ. The CDR3 runs to 16 residues. The repertoire was sequenced with immunoSEQ multiplex PCR; TCRdb's copy has only in-frame clones and lacks some. The sample records about 140,000 clones, 70% to 90% being singletons. Sequencing used peripheral blood, obtained on day 0 of AZD1222 vaccination. The sequence derives from an adult in good health. The chain joins TRBV7-8 to TRBJ1-1; TRBD1 matches 11 bases. The CDR3 loop reads CASSLPLGTGGTEAFF. Written as DNA, the CDR3 is TGTGCCAGCAGCTTACCCCTTGGGACAGGGGGAACTGAAGCTTTCTTT.